Presented here are 8 T cell receptor beta chains from one specimen sequenced in a study of cytomegalovirus exposure and HLA in healthy donors. PCR used 60 Vbeta primers and 13 Jbeta primers. This table comes from immunoSEQ multiplex PCR, and its TCRdb copy is limited to in-frame clones, with some not included. The sample shows about 160,000 clones, about four fifths of them seen only once. Material for sequencing was PBMCs. The receptors shown here come from a male donor in good health and CMV-seronegative.

This sequence joins TRBV2 and TRBJ1-5, with TRBD1 identical over 8 bases. CDR1 is SNHLY, CDR2 FYNNEI, per germline. The ends lost 6 bases at V and 4 bases at J; junction bases unmatched: 11. This CDR3 is 16 amino acids long. The CDR3 nucleotides are TGTGCCAGCAGGCCCGGTGACAGGGGCGCAAATCAGCCCCAGCATTTT. Encoded protein: CASRPGDRGANQPQHF. Supplemented by reference TRBV2 and TRBJ1-5, the full variable domain reads EPEVTQTPSHQVTQMGQEVILRCVPISNHLYFYWYRQILGQKVEFLVSFYNNEISEKSEIFDDQFSVERPDGSNFTLKIRSTKLEDSAMYFCASRPGDRGANQPQHFGDGTRLSIL.

The V and J genes are TRBV7-6 and TRBJ1-2; D is possibly TRBD1 (6 bases). CDR1 and CDR2 (germline): SGHVS, FNYEAQ. This CDR3 is built from 13 residues. V lost 5 bases and J lost 8, with 15 bases in between. The DNA of the CDR3 is TGTGCCAGCAGCCCGCAGGGGAGGGAGGGCTACACCTTC. Translated: CASSPQGREGYTF. Full variable domain (rest looked up from reference TRBV7-6 and TRBJ1-2): GAGVSQSPRYKVTKRGQDVALRCDPISGHVSLYWYRQALGQGPEFLTYFNYEAQQDKSGLPNDRFSAERPEGSISTLTIQRTEQRDSAMYRCASSPQGREGYTFGSGTRLTVV.

The V call is TRBV5-4, the J call TRBJ2-1; 11 nucleotides match TRBD2. CDR1 and CDR2 (germline): SGHNT, YYREEE (reference sequence). The length of the CDR3 is 17 residues. The trim removed 3 bases at V and 7 bases at J, leaving 12 bases unmatched. The DNA of the CDR3 is TGTGCCAGCAGCTCCCTAGCGGGGGGACTACTTTTGAATGAGCAGTTCTTC. Protein sequence: CASSSLAGGLLLNEQFF.

The V gene is TRBV4-2, the J gene TRBJ1-2; weak D call: TRBD1 (5 bases). CDR1 is LGHNA, CDR2 YNFKEQ, per germline. CDR3 length equals 16 residues. The V gene lost 4 bases and the J gene lost 8 bases, with 23 bases spanning the gap. The CDR3 nucleotides read TGTGCCAGCAGCCTCAATTCCCAGGGCACCACAGAAGGCTACACCTTC. Protein sequence: CASSLNSQGTTEGYTF.

This clone was counted between two and nine times. The chain couples TRBV5-1 to TRBJ2-2, with D unresolved. CDR1 and CDR2 from the germline V gene are SGHRS and YFSETQ. Trimming pared 0 bases from V and 4 bases from J, leaving 4 bases between. This CDR3 comprises 13 residues. CDR3 in amino acids: CASSLGGTGELFF. The CDR3 nucleotides are TGCGCCAGCAGCTTGGGAGGCACCGGGGAGCTGTTTTTT.

The gene calls are TRBV4-3 and TRBJ2-5, with TRBD2 matching over 7 bases. The J call may be mistaken, given a closer DNA end match to TRBJ2-7. The germline V gene encodes CDR1 LGHNA and CDR2 YSLEER. The CDR3 consists of 15 residues. CDR3 DNA: TGCGCCAGCAGCCAAGAGTCCGGGAGGCTACACGAGCAGTACTTC. Amino acid sequence: CASSQESGRLHEQYF.

This clone is a singleton in its sample. CDR3 bases: TGTGCCAGCAGTCCGGACACCGTAGCGGGAGGGCCTCACGACGAGCAGTACTTC. This translates into CASSPDTVAGGPHDEQYF. The rearrangement joins TRBV28 to TRBJ2-7, with TRBD2 matching over 11 bases. Germline values: CDR1 MDHEN, CDR2 SYDVKM. Germline trimming cut 5 bases from V and 5 bases from J; bases unmatched to any gene: 17. CDR3 length: 18 residues.

The chain combines TRBV7-3 with TRBJ1-3; D is unclear. CDR1 and CDR2 (germline): SGHTA, FQGTGA. CDR3 length: 16 amino acids. V gave up 2 bases and J gave up 0 bases, with 11 bases separating them. This CDR3 reads CASSLFAAGSGNTIYF. The CDR3 DNA reads TGTGCCAGCAGCTTATTCGCGGCGGGCTCTGGAAACACCATATATTTT.